This is a list of T cell receptor beta chains from one sample in a study of Ad26.COV2.S vaccination and SARS-CoV-2 variants. Sequencing used immunoSEQ multiplex PCR; TCRdb keeps in-frame clones, though not all of them. The table includes over 400,000 clones, approximately 89% detected once. The sequencing here drew on peripheral blood, taken in a trial of Ad26.COV2.S vaccine versus placebo. The receptors here all came from a person between 18 and 60 years old who received the Ad26.COV2.S COVID-19 vaccine or a placebo. CDR3s include the opening cysteine and the closing phenylalanine or tryptophan. Each record gives: clone size, CDR3 length, V gene, J gene, CDR3 protein. Not every row has a clone size; where given, it reads once, few, many or a size class.

clone_size: -; cdr3_length: 11; v_call: TRBV19; j_call: TRBJ2-7; cdr3_aa: CASSGAYEQYF
clone_size: -; cdr3_length: 17; v_call: TRBV21-1; j_call: TRBJ1-4; cdr3_aa: CASSKALEREEEEKLFF
clone_size: -; cdr3_length: 16; v_call: TRBV18; j_call: TRBJ2-2; cdr3_aa: CASSPTLGPGTGELFF
clone_size: -; cdr3_length: 15; v_call: TRBV19; j_call: TRBJ2-3; cdr3_aa: CASSKGRVGTDTQYF
clone_size: -; cdr3_length: 16; v_call: TRBV6-5; j_call: TRBJ2-6; cdr3_aa: CASSYRTSTGANVLTF
clone_size: -; cdr3_length: 14; v_call: TRBV15; j_call: TRBJ2-5; cdr3_aa: CATSRLGLGETQYF
clone_size: -; cdr3_length: 13; v_call: TRBV7-2; j_call: TRBJ2-3; cdr3_aa: CASSWGWKDTQYF
clone_size: -; cdr3_length: 16; v_call: TRBV10-1; j_call: TRBJ2-3; cdr3_aa: CASTQRSGGGSDTQYF
clone_size: -; cdr3_length: 18; v_call: TRBV4-1; j_call: TRBJ2-5; cdr3_aa: CASSQDRREKEVVETQYF
clone_size: -; cdr3_length: 15; v_call: TRBV30; j_call: TRBJ2-7; cdr3_aa: CAWGVTDFRSYEQYF
clone_size: -; cdr3_length: 18; v_call: TRBV6-1; j_call: TRBJ1-3; cdr3_aa: CASSESPQGARSGNTIYF
clone_size: once; cdr3_length: 15; v_call: TRBV5-1; j_call: TRBJ2-7; cdr3_aa: CASSVAEAPIYEQYF
clone_size: -; cdr3_length: 14; v_call: TRBV3-1/TRBV3-2; j_call: TRBJ1-5; cdr3_aa: CASSPGTGSQPQHF
clone_size: -; cdr3_length: 14; v_call: TRBV6-6; j_call: TRBJ1-6; cdr3_aa: CASSAGGAYSPLHF
clone_size: -; cdr3_length: 16; v_call: TRBV10-3; j_call: TRBJ1-5; cdr3_aa: CAISETRGSNNQPQHF
clone_size: medium-sized; cdr3_length: 17; v_call: TRBV11-2; j_call: TRBJ2-6; cdr3_aa: CASSLDFGSSGANVLTF
clone_size: -; cdr3_length: 15; v_call: TRBV10-2; j_call: TRBJ1-3; cdr3_aa: CASSEPAKRGNTIYF
clone_size: -; cdr3_length: 16; v_call: TRBV28; j_call: TRBJ2-2; cdr3_aa: CASRVPGTGGTGELFF
clone_size: -; cdr3_length: 12; v_call: TRBV28; j_call: TRBJ1-5; cdr3_aa: CASDGHNQPQHF
clone_size: -; cdr3_length: 17; v_call: TRBV5-1; j_call: TRBJ2-5; cdr3_aa: CASSSGLAGGILETQYF
clone_size: once; cdr3_length: 16; v_call: TRBV7-9; j_call: TRBJ1-4; cdr3_aa: CASSSGWAGFNEKLFF
clone_size: -; cdr3_length: 16; v_call: TRBV19; j_call: TRBJ1-6; cdr3_aa: CASSSLTRDYNSPLHF
clone_size: -; cdr3_length: 13; v_call: TRBV10-2; j_call: TRBJ2-3; cdr3_aa: CASRGTRADTQYF
clone_size: -; cdr3_length: 13; v_call: TRBV12-3/TRBV12-4; j_call: TRBJ2-3; cdr3_aa: CASNRLSTDTQYF
clone_size: -; cdr3_length: 17; v_call: TRBV5-1; j_call: TRBJ2-7; cdr3_aa: CASSRRSTGTVFYEQYF